This T cell receptor beta chain is drawn from a study of blood T cells in healthy people across ages. The trim removed 0 bases at V and 5 bases at J, leaving 7 bases unmatched. CDR1 and CDR2 from the germline V gene are SGDLS and YYNGEE. This CDR3 region has 17 residues. The second PCR ran about 6 to 12 cycles with a sample-barcoded 5' primer and J-beta primers. Each CDR3 protein gets one entry after TCRdb re-called the 5' RACE reads with MiXCR. The sample shows about 1.5 million distinct CDR3 sequences, roughly 43% of them seen only once. This clonotype came up a few times. The chain carries TRBV9 and TRBJ2-1; 11 positions agree with TRBD2. The TCR sequence derives from a woman in her late teens or twenties in good health. The sample comprised blood. The CDR3 DNA is TGTGCCAGCAGCGTAGGCTTAGCGGGAGGGGGGGACAATGAGCAGTTCTTC. Translation gives CASSVGLAGGGDNEQFF.